This TCR beta chain is from a study of shared clonotypes between healthy human individuals. Study at large: Every donor yielded three CD4 naive, three CD4 memory, two CD8 naive and one CD8 memory plate.

Each sample came from a Caucasian adult donor living in Nashville, Tennessee. Profiling relied on immunoSEQ multiplex PCR, and the TCRdb table lists in-frame clones only, not all of them. This table has more than 2 million clones, 95% appearing once. A word on this clone: The antigen is undetermined.

The study's findings and limits: It was anticipated that sequencing depth would influence how many clonotypes donors shared.

The CDR3 sequence is 14 residues long. The V and J ends lost 5 bases and 4 bases, in that order; junction bases with no gene match: 6. In germline, CDR1 is SGHTA, CDR2 FQGNSA. Sequenced input: naive CD4+ T cells sorted from blood. Stated subset: CD45RA+ positively selected. The rearrangement joins TRBV7-2 to TRBJ1-1; 8 nucleotides agree with TRBD1. The source is a man between 18 and 29 years old in good health. The CDR3 loop is CASSAGQGATEAFF. CDR3 nucleotide sequence: TGTGCCAGCAGCGCCGGACAGGGCGCCACTGAAGCTTTCTTT.